This T cell receptor beta chain was found in a study of blood T cell repertoires in COVID-19. At the level of the study: Some COVID-19 samples were acute and others convalescent; all came from the United States, Italy and Spain. T cells, B-cell-depleted T cells, or PBMCs supplied cDNA or gDNA.

Per the original data handling: Amplification from reference gene primers served as the basis for estimated nucleated cell counts. Repertoires were generated with immunoSEQ multiplex PCR, while TCRdb's copy carries only in-frame clones and drops some. V and J calls and clone size are those listed in that table; D and trimming were worked out from the DNA. Among roughly 100,000 clones listed, 84% were seen once. The CDR3 spans 17 residues. The rearrangement links TRBV21-1 to TRBJ1-6; the DNA was not used to check the table's D call, TRBD1. TRBV21-1 is termed a pseudogene. The source of this sequence is a human donor in a cohort sampled during active or convalescent COVID-19. Source material: peripheral blood. The CDR3 reads CASTKSGGSSYNSPLHF. The CDR3 DNA reads as TGTGCCAGCACCAAATCAGGGGGAAGCTCCTATAATTCACCCCTCCACTTT.